This record covers a single TCR beta chain. The antigen is unknown. The sample belongs to a study of graft-versus-host responses after intestinal transplantation. The length of the CDR3 is 15 residues. J gave up 6 bases and V 0 bases, and 8 bases lay outside the gene matches. CDR1 LNHNV and CDR2 YYDKDF come from the germline V gene (reference sequence). The protocol was immunoSEQ multiplex PCR, while the TCRdb copy is restricted to in-frame clones and leaves out a portion. The table has some 120,000 clones, around 94% seen once. The sequence derives from a human donor who received an intestinal transplant. The V and J genes are TRBV15 and TRBJ2-7, with TRBD1 identical over 7 bases. Sequences were derived from unstimulated CD4+ T cells sorted from spleen or lymph node cells, sampled before intestinal transplant. CDR3 nucleotide sequence: TGTGCCACCAGCAGAGACTTGACAGGGCTGGGCGAGCAGTACTTC. Translating it yields CATSRDLTGLGEQYF.